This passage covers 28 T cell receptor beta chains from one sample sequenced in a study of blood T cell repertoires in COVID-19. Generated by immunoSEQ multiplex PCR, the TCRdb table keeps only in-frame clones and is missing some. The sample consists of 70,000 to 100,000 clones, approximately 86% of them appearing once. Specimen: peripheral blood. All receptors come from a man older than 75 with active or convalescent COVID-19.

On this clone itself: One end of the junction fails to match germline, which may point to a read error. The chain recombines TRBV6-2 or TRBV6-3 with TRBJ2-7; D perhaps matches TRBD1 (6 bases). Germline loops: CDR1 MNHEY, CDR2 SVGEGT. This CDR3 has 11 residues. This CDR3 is CASSQYRDIHF. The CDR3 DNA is TGTGCCAGCAGTCAATACCGGGACATCCATTTC.

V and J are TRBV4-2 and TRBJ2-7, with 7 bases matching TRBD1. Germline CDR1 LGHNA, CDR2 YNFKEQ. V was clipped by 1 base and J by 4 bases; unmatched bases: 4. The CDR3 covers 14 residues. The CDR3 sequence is CASSQGDRAYEQYF. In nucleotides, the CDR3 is TGTGCCAGCAGCCAAGGAGACAGGGCTTACGAGCAGTACTTC.

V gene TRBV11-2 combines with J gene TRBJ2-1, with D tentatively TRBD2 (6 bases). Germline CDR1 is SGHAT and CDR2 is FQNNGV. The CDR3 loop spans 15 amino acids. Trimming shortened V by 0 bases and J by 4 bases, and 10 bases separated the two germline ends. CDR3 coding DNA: TGTGCCAGCAGCTTAGATCAAGGGACTTACAATGAGCAGTTCTTC. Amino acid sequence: CASSLDQGTYNEQFF.

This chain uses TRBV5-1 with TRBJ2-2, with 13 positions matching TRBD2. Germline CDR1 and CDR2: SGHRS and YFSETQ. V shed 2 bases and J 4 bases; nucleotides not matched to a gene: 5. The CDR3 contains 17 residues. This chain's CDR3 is CASSLATSGRGTGELFF. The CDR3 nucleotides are TGCGCCAGCAGCTTAGCTACTAGCGGGAGGGGCACCGGGGAGCTGTTTTTT.

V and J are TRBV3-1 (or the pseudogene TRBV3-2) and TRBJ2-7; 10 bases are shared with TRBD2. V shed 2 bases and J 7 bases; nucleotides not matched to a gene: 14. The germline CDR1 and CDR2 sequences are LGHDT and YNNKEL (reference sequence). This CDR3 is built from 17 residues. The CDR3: CASSQNPPGAGGGEQYF. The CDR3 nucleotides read TGTGCCAGCAGCCAAAACCCCCCTGGAGCGGGAGGGGGAGAGCAGTACTTC.

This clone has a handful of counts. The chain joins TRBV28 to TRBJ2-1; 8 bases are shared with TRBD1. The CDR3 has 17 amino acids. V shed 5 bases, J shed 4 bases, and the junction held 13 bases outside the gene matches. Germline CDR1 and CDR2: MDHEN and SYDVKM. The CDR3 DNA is TGTGCCAGCAGTACTCACCGAACGGGACAGGCTTACAATGAGCAGTTCTTC. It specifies CASSTHRTGQAYNEQFF.

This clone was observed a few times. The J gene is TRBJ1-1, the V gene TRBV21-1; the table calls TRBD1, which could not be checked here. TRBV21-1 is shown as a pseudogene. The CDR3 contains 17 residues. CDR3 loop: CASSKVLTGMKNTEAFF. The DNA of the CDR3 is TGTGCCAGCAGCAAAGTCTTAACAGGGATGAAGAACACTGAAGCTTTCTTT.

CDR3 protein: CASNPDRGGNQPQHF. For the CDR3, the DNA is TGTGCCAGTAACCCGGACAGGGGCGGCAATCAGCCCCAGCATTTT. The rearrangement links TRBV19 to TRBJ1-5, with 9 nucleotides matching TRBD1. The V and J ends lost 7 bases and 2 bases, in that order; junction bases with no gene match: 6. This CDR3 contains 15 residues. Germline values: CDR1 LNHDA, CDR2 SQIVND (reference sequence). Full variable domain (rest looked up from reference TRBV19 and TRBJ1-5): DGGITQSPKYLFRKEGQNVTLSCEQNLNHDAMYWYRQDPGQGLRLIYYSQIVNDFQKGDIAEGYSVSREKKESFPLTVTSAQKNPTAFYLCASNPDRGGNQPQHFGDGTRLSIL.

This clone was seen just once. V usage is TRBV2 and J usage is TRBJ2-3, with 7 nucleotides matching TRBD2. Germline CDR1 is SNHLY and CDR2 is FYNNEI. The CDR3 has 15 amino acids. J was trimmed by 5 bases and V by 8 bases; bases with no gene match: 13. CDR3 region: CASLLGGGPLDTQYF. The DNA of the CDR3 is TGTGCCAGCCTCTTGGGGGGAGGGCCCTTAGATACGCAGTATTTT.

The DNA of the CDR3 is TGTGCCAGCAGTTTTGGGCTGGGCAGCGGGGAGCTGTTTTTT. It yields the protein CASSFGLGSGELFF. The chain couples TRBV5-4 to TRBJ2-2; D gene ambiguous. Trimming took 5 bases from V and 7 from J, leaving 15 bases between them. There are 14 residues in the CDR3. Germline assignment: CDR1 SGHNT and CDR2 YYREEE (reference sequence).

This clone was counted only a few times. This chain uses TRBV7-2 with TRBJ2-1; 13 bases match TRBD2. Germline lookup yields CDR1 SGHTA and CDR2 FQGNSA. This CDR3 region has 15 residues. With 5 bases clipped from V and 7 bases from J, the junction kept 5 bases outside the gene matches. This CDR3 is CASSTGLAGNNEQFF. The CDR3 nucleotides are TGTGCCAGCAGCACGGGACTAGCGGGAAATAATGAGCAGTTCTTC.

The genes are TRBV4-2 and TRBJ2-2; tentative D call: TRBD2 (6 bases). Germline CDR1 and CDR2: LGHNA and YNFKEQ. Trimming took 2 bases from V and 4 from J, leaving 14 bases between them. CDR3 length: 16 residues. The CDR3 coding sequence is TGTGCCAGCAGCCAACCAGCTAGCGCGGGCACCGGGGAGCTGTTTTTT. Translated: CASSQPASAGTGELFF.

The CDR3 nucleotides read TGTGCCAGTAGTAGTGGACAGCTTAATGAAAAACTGTTTTTT. Translating gives CASSSGQLNEKLFF. The V call is TRBV19, the J call TRBJ1-4, with a weak D call TRBD1 (6 bases). V was clipped by 4 bases and J by 4 bases, with 10 bases between them. This CDR3 spans 14 amino acids. Germline V gene sequence: CDR1 LNHDA, CDR2 SQIVND (reference sequence).

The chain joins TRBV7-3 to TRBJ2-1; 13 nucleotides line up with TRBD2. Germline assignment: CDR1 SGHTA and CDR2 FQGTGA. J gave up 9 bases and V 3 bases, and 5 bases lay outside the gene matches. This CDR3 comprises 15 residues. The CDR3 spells CASSFGLAGAGEQFF. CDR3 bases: TGTGCCAGCAGCTTTGGACTAGCGGGAGCGGGTGAGCAGTTCTTC.

DNA of the CDR3: TGTGCCACCAGGACTAGCGGGAGCTATGAGCAGTTCTTC. Translated: CATRTSGSYEQFF. The chain uses TRBV2 and TRBJ2-1, with TRBD2 matching 13 bases. Germline V gene sequence: CDR1 SNHLY, CDR2 FYNNEI. The junction had 5 bases not matched to a gene; V was cut back by 10 bases and J by 8 bases. This CDR3 spans 13 amino acids.

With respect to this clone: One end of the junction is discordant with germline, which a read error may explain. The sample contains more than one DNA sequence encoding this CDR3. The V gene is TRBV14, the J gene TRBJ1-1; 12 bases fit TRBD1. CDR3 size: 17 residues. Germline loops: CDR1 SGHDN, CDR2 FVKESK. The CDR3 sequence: CASSQYTGTGGGTEAFF. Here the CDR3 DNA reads TGTGCCAGCAGCCAATACACCGGGACAGGGGGCGGCACTGAGGCTTTCTTT. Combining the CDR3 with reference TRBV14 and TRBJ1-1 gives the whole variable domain EAGVTQFPSHSVIEKGQTVTLRCDPISGHDNLYWYRRVMGKEIKFLLHFVKESKQDESGMPNNRFLAERTGGTYSTLKVQPAELEDSGVYFCASSQYTGTGGGTEAFFGQGTRLTVV.

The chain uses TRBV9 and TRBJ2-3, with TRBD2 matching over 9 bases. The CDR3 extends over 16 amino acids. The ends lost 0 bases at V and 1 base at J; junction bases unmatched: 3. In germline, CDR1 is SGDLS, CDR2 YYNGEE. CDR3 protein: CASSVARTSGTDTQYF. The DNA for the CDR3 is TGTGCCAGCAGCGTAGCTAGGACTAGCGGCACAGATACGCAGTATTTT.

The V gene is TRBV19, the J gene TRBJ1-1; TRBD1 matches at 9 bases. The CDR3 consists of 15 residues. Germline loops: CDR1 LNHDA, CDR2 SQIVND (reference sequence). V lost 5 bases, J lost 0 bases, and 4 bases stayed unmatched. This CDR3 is CASSARQGVNTEAFF. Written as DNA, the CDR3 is TGTGCCAGTAGTGCAAGACAGGGGGTGAACACTGAAGCTTTCTTT.

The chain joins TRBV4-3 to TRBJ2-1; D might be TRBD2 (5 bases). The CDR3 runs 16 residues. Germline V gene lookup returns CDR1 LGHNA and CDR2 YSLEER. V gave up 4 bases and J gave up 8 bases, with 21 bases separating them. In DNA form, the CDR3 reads TGCGCCAGCAGCCCTCCACGGGAACAATCGTACGATGAGCAGTTCTTC. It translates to CASSPPREQSYDEQFF.

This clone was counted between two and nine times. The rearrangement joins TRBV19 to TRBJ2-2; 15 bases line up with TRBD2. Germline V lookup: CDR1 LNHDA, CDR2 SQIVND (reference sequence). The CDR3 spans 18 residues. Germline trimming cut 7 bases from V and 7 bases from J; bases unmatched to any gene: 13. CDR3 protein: CASTHLLGLAGGSGELFF. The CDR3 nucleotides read TGTGCCAGTACCCATTTACTCGGACTAGCGGGAGGGAGCGGGGAGCTGTTTTTT.

The CDR3: CATSRDRGPNTEAFF. Written as DNA, the CDR3 is TGTGCCACCAGCAGAGACAGGGGGCCGAACACTGAAGCTTTCTTT. This sequence joins TRBV15 and TRBJ1-1; 8 bases are shared with TRBD1. This CDR3 has 15 amino acids. Germline CDR1 LNHNV, CDR2 YYDKDF (reference sequence). After removal of 0 bases from V and 1 base from J, the junction contained 1 base not matched to a gene.

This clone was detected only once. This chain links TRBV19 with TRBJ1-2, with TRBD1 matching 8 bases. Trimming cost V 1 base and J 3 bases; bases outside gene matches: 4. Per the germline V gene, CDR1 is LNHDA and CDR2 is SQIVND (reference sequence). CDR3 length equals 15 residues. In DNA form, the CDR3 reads TGTGCCAGTAGTATAGCAGGACAGGGAGACTATGGCTACACCTTC. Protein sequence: CASSIAGQGDYGYTF.

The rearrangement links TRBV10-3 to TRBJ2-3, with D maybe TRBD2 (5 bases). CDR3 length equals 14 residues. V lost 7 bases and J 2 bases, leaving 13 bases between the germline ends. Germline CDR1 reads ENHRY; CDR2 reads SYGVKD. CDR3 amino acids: CAINSGGPTDTQYF. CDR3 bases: TGTGCCATCAATTCCGGAGGCCCCACAGATACGCAGTATTTT.

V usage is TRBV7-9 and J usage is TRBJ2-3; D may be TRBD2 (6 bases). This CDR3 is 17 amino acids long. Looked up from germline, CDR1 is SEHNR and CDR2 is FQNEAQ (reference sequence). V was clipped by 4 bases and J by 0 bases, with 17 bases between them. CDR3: CASSYRRFAGSTDTQYF. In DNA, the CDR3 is TGTGCCAGCAGCTACCGGCGATTCGCGGGAAGCACAGATACGCAGTATTTT. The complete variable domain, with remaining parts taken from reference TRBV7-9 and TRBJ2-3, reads DTGVSQNPRHKITKRGQNVTFRCDPISEHNRLYWYRQTLGQGPEFLTYFQNEAQLEKSRLLSDRFSAERPKGSFSTLEIQRTEQGDSAMYLCASSYRRFAGSTDTQYFGPGTRLTVL.

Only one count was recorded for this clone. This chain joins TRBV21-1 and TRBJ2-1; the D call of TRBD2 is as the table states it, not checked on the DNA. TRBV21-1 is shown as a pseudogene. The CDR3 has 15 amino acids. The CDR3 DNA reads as TGTGCCAGCCCCGCGGGGACTAGCGGGGCTGATGAGCAGTTCTTC. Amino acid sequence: CASPAGTSGADEQFF.

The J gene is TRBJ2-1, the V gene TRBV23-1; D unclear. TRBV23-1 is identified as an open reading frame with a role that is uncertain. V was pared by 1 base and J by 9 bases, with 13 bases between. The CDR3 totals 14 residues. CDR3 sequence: CASSQFRGLLEQFF. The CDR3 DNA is TGCGCCAGCAGTCAATTCCGAGGCCTCCTTGAGCAGTTCTTC.

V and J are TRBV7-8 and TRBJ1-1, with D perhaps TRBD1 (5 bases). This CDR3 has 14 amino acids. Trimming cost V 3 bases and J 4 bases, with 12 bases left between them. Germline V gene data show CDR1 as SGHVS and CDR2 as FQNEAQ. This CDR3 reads CASSFTGRGTEAFF. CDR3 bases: TGTGCCAGCAGCTTTACGGGGAGGGGCACTGAAGCTTTCTTT.

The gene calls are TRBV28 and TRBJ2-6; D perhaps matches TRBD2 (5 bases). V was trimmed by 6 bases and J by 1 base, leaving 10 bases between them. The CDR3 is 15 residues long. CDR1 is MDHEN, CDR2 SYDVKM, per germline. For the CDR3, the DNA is TGTGCCAGCAGCATGCGGGTGTCTGGGGCCAACGTCCTGACTTTC. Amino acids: CASSMRVSGANVLTF. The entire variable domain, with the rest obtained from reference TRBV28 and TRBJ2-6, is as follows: DVKVTQSSRYLVKRTGEKVFLECVQDMDHENMFWYRQDPGLGLRLIYFSYDVKMKEKGDIPEGYSVSREKKERFSLILESASTNQTSMYLCASSMRVSGANVLTFGAGSRLTVL.